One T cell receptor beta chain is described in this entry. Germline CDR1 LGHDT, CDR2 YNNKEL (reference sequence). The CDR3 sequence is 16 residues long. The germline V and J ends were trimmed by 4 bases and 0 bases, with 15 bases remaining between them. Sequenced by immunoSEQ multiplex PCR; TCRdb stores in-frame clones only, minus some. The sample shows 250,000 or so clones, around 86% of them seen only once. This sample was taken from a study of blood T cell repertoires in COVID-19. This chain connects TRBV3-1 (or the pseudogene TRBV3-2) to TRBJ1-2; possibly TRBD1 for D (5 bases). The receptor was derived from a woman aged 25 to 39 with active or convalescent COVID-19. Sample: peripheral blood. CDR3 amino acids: CASSPTLGGSNYGYTF. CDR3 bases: TGTGCCAGCAGCCCGACCCTGGGGGGTTCTAACTATGGCTACACCTTC.